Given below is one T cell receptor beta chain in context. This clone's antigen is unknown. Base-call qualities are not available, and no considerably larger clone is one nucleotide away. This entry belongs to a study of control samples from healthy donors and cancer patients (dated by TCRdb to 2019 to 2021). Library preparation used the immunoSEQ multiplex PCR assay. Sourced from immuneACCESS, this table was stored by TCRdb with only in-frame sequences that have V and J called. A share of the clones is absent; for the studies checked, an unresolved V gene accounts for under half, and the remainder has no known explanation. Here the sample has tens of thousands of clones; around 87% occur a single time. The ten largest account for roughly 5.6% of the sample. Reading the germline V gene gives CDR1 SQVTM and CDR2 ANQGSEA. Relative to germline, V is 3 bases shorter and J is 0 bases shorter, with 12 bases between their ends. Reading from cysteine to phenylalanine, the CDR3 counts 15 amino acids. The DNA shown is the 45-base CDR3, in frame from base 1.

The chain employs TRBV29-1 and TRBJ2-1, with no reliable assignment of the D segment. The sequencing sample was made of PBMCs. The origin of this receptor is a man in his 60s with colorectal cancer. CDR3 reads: CSVDGRSSSYNEQFF. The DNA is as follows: TGCAGCGTTGACGGCCGATCGAGCTCCTACAATGAGCAGTTCTTC.